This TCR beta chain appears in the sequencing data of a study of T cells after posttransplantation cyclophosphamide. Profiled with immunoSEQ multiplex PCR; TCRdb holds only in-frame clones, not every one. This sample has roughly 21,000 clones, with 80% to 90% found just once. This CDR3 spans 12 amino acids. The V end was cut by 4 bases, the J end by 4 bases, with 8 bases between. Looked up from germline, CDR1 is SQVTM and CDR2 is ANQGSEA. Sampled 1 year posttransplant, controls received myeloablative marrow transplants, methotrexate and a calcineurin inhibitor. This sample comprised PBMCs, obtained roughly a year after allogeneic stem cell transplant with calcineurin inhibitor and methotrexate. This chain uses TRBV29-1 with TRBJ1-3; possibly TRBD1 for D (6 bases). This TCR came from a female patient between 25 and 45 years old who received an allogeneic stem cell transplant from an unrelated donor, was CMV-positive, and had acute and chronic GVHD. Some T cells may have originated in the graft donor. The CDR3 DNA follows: TGCAGCGTTGCAGGGGTCGGAAACACCATATATTTT. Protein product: CSVAGVGNTIYF.